This T cell receptor beta chain was captured by sequencing in a study of blood T cell repertoires in COVID-19. Study in general: Collection of acute and convalescent COVID-19 samples took place in the United States, Italy and Spain. T cells, B-cell-depleted T cells, or PBMCs supplied cDNA or gDNA.

Germline CDR1 reads KGHSH; CDR2 reads LQKENI. CDR3 length equals 15 residues. Trimming cost V 3 bases and J 0 bases, with 11 bases left between them. This clone was counted a single time. Per the authors' pipeline: It was from reference gene primer amplification that nucleated cell counts were estimated. Sequenced by immunoSEQ multiplex PCR; TCRdb stores in-frame clones only, minus some. Clone size and the V and J calls come from that table; the DNA yielded D and trimming. This sample has under 300,000 clones; 81% occur once, and the top ten carry roughly 2.9%. The source material was peripheral blood. This TCR was sampled from a woman aged 60 to 75 with active or convalescent COVID-19. V usage is TRBV18 and J usage is TRBJ2-5, with D perhaps TRBD1 (6 bases). CDR3 region: CASSPQQGDQETQYF. The DNA for the CDR3 is TGTGCCAGCTCACCTCAACAGGGAGACCAAGAGACCCAGTACTTC.